Following are 12 T cell receptor beta chains from one sample sequenced in a study of CD8 T cells in Susac syndrome. RNA in amounts of 0.5 to 1 ug was reverse transcribed with random hexamers. Each CDR3 protein is one row after TCRdb ran MiXCR on the immunoSEQ multiplex PCR reads. Counted here are under 200,000 distinct CDR3 sequences, 95% occurring once; the ten biggest clones make up less than 0.11%. Specimen: CD4+ T cells from PBMCs. These receptor sequences come from a human donor in good health.

The V call is TRBV9, the J call TRBJ2-3; possible D gene TRBD2, 5 bases. The V end lost 4 bases, the J end lost 0 bases, and 15 bases lay between the germline ends. CDR1 and CDR2 from the germline V gene are SGDLS and YYNGEE. The CDR3 contains 16 residues. CDR3 in amino acids: CASSPRSGPSTDTQYF. Written as DNA, the CDR3 is TGTGCCAGCAGCCCCCGGAGCGGCCCTAGCACAGATACGCAGTATTTT.

Concerning this clonotype: One end of the junction does not line up with germline, which may come from a read error. The chain uses TRBV29-1 and TRBJ2-7; TRBD1 is a possible D gene (6 bases). This CDR3 has 10 amino acids. The germline CDR1 and CDR2 sequences are SQVTM and ANQGSEA. The CDR3 DNA reads TGCAGCGCCGAGGCCGGGACACTCATCTTC. It is translated as CSAEAGTLIF.

V is TRBV30 and J is TRBJ2-2; no clear D. Looked up from germline, CDR1 is GTSNPN and CDR2 is SVGIG (reference sequence). The CDR3 contains 13 residues. V dropped 7 bases and J dropped 0 bases, with 9 bases sitting between them. CDR3 residues: CASRLANTGELFF. The CDR3 nucleotides are TGTGCCTCCCGCCTCGCGAACACCGGGGAGCTGTTTTTT.

This clonotype was picked up one time. The rearrangement joins TRBV27 to TRBJ2-1; D call uncertain. V was shortened by 4 bases and J by 8 bases, with 12 bases between the two germline ends. Per the germline V gene, CDR1 is MNHEY and CDR2 is SMNVEV (reference sequence). CDR3 size: 13 residues. CDR3 in amino acids: CASSYPRNDEQFF. CDR3 sequence (DNA): TGTGCCAGCAGTTACCCGCGGAACGATGAGCAGTTCTTC.

V is TRBV3-1 and J is TRBJ1-6; 8 bases are shared with TRBD1. Unmatched junction bases numbered 1, after V lost 3 bases and J lost 6 bases. Germline CDR1 and CDR2: LGHDT and YNNKEL (reference sequence). The CDR3 totals 14 residues. The CDR3 nucleotides are TGTGCCAGCAGCCAGACAGGGGTTAATTCACCCCTCCACTTT. Its protein product is CASSQTGVNSPLHF.

The chain links TRBV27 to TRBJ2-7; D is ambiguous. Trimming removed 4 bases at V and 0 bases at J, with 7 bases between. The CDR3 is 13 amino acids. The germline CDR1 and CDR2 sequences are MNHEY and SMNVEV (reference sequence). The CDR3 DNA sequence: TGTGCCAGCAGTTGGTACGGCTCCTACGAGCAGTACTTC. As protein: CASSWYGSYEQYF.

The chain uses TRBV11-2 and TRBJ2-7, with D tentatively TRBD1 or TRBD2 (5 bases each). Germline CDR1 and CDR2: SGHAT and FQNNGV. The V and J ends lost 5 bases and 6 bases respectively, with 11 bases between them. The CDR3 consists of 12 residues. The CDR3 bases are TGTGCCAGCAGCCGAGGGGTTCGCGAGCAGTACGTC. As protein: CASSRGVREQYV.

The rearrangement uses TRBV20-1 and TRBJ1-1, with unresolved D. The CDR3 runs to 14 residues. Trimming removed 2 bases from V and 1 base from J, with 11 bases in between. Germline loops: CDR1 DFQATT, CDR2 SNEGSKA (reference sequence). CDR3 DNA: TGCAGTGCTAGATATGCCCGTGGGAACACTGAAGCTTTCTTT. This encodes CSARYARGNTEAFF.

This clonotype was counted a single time. V is TRBV3-1 and J is TRBJ2-7; maybe TRBD1 (6 bases). CDR1 is LGHDT and CDR2 is YNNKEL in the germline V gene (reference sequence). The CDR3 runs to 14 residues. The germline V and J ends were trimmed by 5 bases and 2 bases, with 13 bases remaining between them. The DNA of the CDR3 is TGTGCCAGCAGCTCGCAGACAGGAGCCTACGAGCAGTACTTC. This gives the protein CASSSQTGAYEQYF.

This chain links TRBV29-1 with TRBJ1-1; maybe TRBD1 (5 bases). V shed 6 bases and J shed 3 bases, with 14 bases lying between them. Germline CDR1 SQVTM, CDR2 ANQGSEA. The CDR3 covers 13 residues. The CDR3 is CSVPSGLDTEAFF. The CDR3 bases are TGCAGCGTCCCCTCAGGGTTGGACACTGAAGCTTTCTTT.

The chain has TRBV6-5 and TRBJ2-1; no clear D. The germline gives CDR1 MNHEY, CDR2 SVGAGI. The CDR3 covers 14 residues. Trimming stripped 6 bases from V and 6 bases from J, with 15 bases between. The CDR3 DNA reads as TGTGCCAGCAGAGGCAGACGAGAGAGCAATGAGCAGTTCTTC. Protein product: CASRGRRESNEQFF.

V is TRBV6-5 and J is TRBJ2-7; D perhaps matches TRBD1 (6 bases). There are 14 residues in the CDR3. Germline V gives CDR1 MNHEY, CDR2 SVGAGI. V lost 0 bases to trimming and J lost 4 bases, with 10 bases between them. CDR3 amino acids: CASSYSGGTYEQYV. In nucleotides, the CDR3 is TGTGCCAGCAGTTACTCAGGGGGTACGTACGAGCAGTACGTC.